The 13 T cell receptor beta chains in this list originate from one sample, sequenced in a study of tumor-infiltrating lymphocytes in oesophageal squamous cell carcinoma. TCRdb re-called the PCR reads through MiXCR, storing one row per CDR3 protein. This repertoire shows just over 15,000 distinct CDR3 sequences, around 50% found once; its top ten account for 16%. Sequencing used esophageal tumor tissue. These receptors were taken from a male donor with esophageal squamous cell carcinoma.

The gene calls are TRBV6-1 and TRBJ2-4; D ambiguous. The J call may not be correct, given that the DNA end is closer to TRBJ2-7. CDR1 MNHNS and CDR2 SASEGT come from the germline V gene. The CDR3 is made up of 12 amino acids. CDR3 sequence (DNA): TGTGCCAGCAGTGGGGCATCCTACGAGCAGTACTTC. The encoded protein is CASSGASYEQYF.

This clonotype has ten or more counts. No conserved phenylalanine or tryptophan is present at the end of the CDR3, so a read error is the likely explanation. The limits of the CDR3 on the DNA are not certain, so only TCRdb's listed CDR3 is given. The genes are TRBV5-1 and TRBJ1-4; the table's D gene call, TRBD1, was not cross checked with the DNA. From its first to its last residue, the CDR3 has 10 amino acids. Germline CDR1 SGHRS, CDR2 YFSETQ. The CDR3 spells CASSRMLPRG.

This clonotype was picked up one time. This sequence joins TRBV5-6 and TRBJ1-5, with D hard to call. CDR3 size: 14 residues. Trimming removed 1 base from V and 6 bases from J, with 11 bases in between. Germline V gene data show CDR1 as SGHDT and CDR2 as YYEEEE. The DNA for the CDR3 is TGTGCCAGCAGCTTGTCCGGAGGGAGTCAGCCCCAGCATTTT. Protein sequence: CASSLSGGSQPQHF.

This clonotype was seen a few times. A read error may explain this, as a much larger clone is one base away. V gene TRBV19 combines with J gene TRBJ2-3; the D gene could be TRBD1 or TRBD2 (5 bases each). Germline V CDR1 and CDR2: LNHDA, SQIVND (reference sequence). The germline V and J ends were trimmed by 5 bases and 14 bases, with 20 bases remaining between them. The CDR3 has 13 amino acids. CDR3 in DNA: TGTGCCAGTAGTTACAGGAGCACCGGGGAGCTGTATTTT. Its protein is CASSYRSTGELYF.

The rearrangement links TRBV7-2 to TRBJ1-5; no clear D. Looked up from germline, CDR1 is SGHTA and CDR2 is FQGNSA. V lost 2 bases to trimming and J lost 1 base, with 12 bases between them. The CDR3 has 16 amino acids. In DNA form, the CDR3 reads TGTGCCAGCAGCTTAAGGAGGGATACGAGCAATCAGCCCCAGCATTTT. Translated: CASSLRRDTSNQPQHF.

The CDR3: CASSPDPSGRGQYF. The CDR3 region has the DNA TGTGCCAGCAGCCCCGATCCGAGCGGGAGGGGACAGTACTTC. The chain is built from TRBV7-2 and TRBJ2-7, with 10 bases matching TRBD2. The CDR3 has 14 amino acids. J lost 10 bases, V lost 5 bases, and 11 bases had no gene match. The V gene's germline CDR1 is SGHTA and CDR2 FQGNSA.

V gene TRBV28 combines with J gene TRBJ2-4, with D possibly TRBD1 on 5 matching bases. The better agreement between TRBJ2-7 and the DNA end casts doubt on the J call. Germline V gene sequence: CDR1 MDHEN, CDR2 SYDVKM. CDR3 size: 13 residues. CDR3 coding DNA: TGTGCCAGCAGTGCAGGGTACACCTACGAGCAGTACTTC. This translates into CASSAGYTYEQYF.

The rearrangement uses TRBV6-1 and TRBJ2-4; 9 bases are shared with TRBD2. The J call may be in error: the DNA end matches TRBJ2-1 better. The CDR3 is made up of 15 amino acids. Germline loops: CDR1 MNHNS, CDR2 SASEGT. The CDR3 coding sequence is TGTGCCAGCAGTGAAGAGGGGACTAGCCACAATGAGCAGTTCTTC. This translates into CASSEEGTSHNEQFF.

This clonotype was seen a handful of times. This chain connects TRBV27 to TRBJ2-7, with TRBD2 matching over 10 bases. Near its end, the DNA agrees better with TRBJ2-1, so the J call may be wrong. Germline CDR1 MNHEY, CDR2 SMNVEV (reference sequence). The length of the CDR3 is 17 residues. For the CDR3, the DNA is TGTGCCAGCAGTTCCCTAGCGGGAGTGGTGGGTAGGAATGAGCAGTTCTTC. This gives the protein CASSSLAGVVGRNEQFF.

The chain has TRBV6-8 and TRBJ2-1, with 8 bases fitting TRBD1. The end of the DNA fits TRBJ2-7 better, so the J call may be wrong. Per germline, CDR1 MNHGY and CDR2 SAAAGT. The length of the CDR3 is 14 residues. For the CDR3, the DNA is TGTGCCAGCACGCGGACAGGGCCTTACAATGAGCAGTACTTC. This translates into CASTRTGPYNEQYF.

The V and J genes are TRBV20-1 and TRBJ2-1, with no clear D. Deletions cut 3 bases from V and 6 bases from J, with 15 bases between. This CDR3 contains 14 residues. The germline V gene encodes CDR1 DFQATT and CDR2 SNEGSKA (reference sequence). CDR3 DNA: TGCAGTGCTAGGCAGCCACTACCTGGCAATGAGCAGTTCTTC. Its protein is CSARQPLPGNEQFF.

About this clonotype itself: One base away lies a much larger clone, so this may be a sequencing read error. The chain's CDR3 is CASSLWGGRFEQFF. DNA of the CDR3: TGTGCCAGCAGTTTATGGGGGGGTAGGTTCGAGCAGTTCTTC. The chain joins TRBV28 to TRBJ2-5; tentatively, D is TRBD2 (6 bases). The J call may be mistaken, given a closer DNA end match to TRBJ2-1. Germline V lookup: CDR1 MDHEN, CDR2 SYDVKM. The CDR3 is 14 amino acids.

There are a few counts of this clonotype. This chain joins TRBV20-1 and TRBJ2-7; possibly TRBD2 for D (6 bases). In germline, CDR1 is DFQATT, CDR2 SNEGSKA (reference sequence). V lost 2 bases and J 1 base, leaving 6 bases between the germline ends. The CDR3 extends over 12 amino acids. For the CDR3, the DNA is TGCAGTGCTAGACGGGGGTCCTACGAGCAGTACTTC. Its translation: CSARRGSYEQYF.